This is a list of T cell receptor beta chains from one sample in a study of blood T cell repertoires in COVID-19. The method was immunoSEQ multiplex PCR; TCRdb's version includes in-frame clones alone and lacks a portion of them. The sample yields 200,000 to 250,000 clones, approximately 83% seen once. The specimen sequenced was PBMCs or T cells enriched from blood (not recorded which). The source is a woman aged 50 to 60 who had been exposed to COVID-19. CDR3s include the opening cysteine and the closing phenylalanine or tryptophan. The order of the fields is J gene, clone size, D gene, V gene, CDR3 DNA, CDR3 protein. A D gene is named only where the DNA matches it firmly. The listing skips clone size in some rows; elsewhere it reads once, few, many or a size class.

j_gene: TRBJ1-2; abundance: -; d_gene: -; v_gene: TRBV19; CDR3nt: TGTGCCAGTAGTATCCCACCAGGGAGGCACGGCTACACCTTC; CDR3aa: CASSIPPGRHGYTF
j_gene: TRBJ1-2; abundance: -; d_gene: -; v_gene: TRBV28; CDR3nt: TGTGCCAGCAGCTCAGGGGCAGGGACACACGGCTACACCTTC; CDR3aa: CASSSGAGTHGYTF
j_gene: TRBJ1-2; abundance: -; d_gene: -; v_gene: TRBV24-1; CDR3nt: TGTGCCACCAGTGAGGGAGGGAGCTATGGCTACACCTTC; CDR3aa: CATSEGGSYGYTF
j_gene: TRBJ1-3; abundance: -; d_gene: TRBD1; v_gene: TRBV11-2; CDR3nt: TGTGCCAGCGGAAGGGGGCTGGATTCTGGAAACACCATATATTTT; CDR3aa: CASGRGLDSGNTIYF
j_gene: TRBJ1-3; abundance: many; d_gene: -; v_gene: TRBV5-5; CDR3nt: TGTGCCAGCAGCCGGGTAGCCGGAAACACCATATATTTT; CDR3aa: CASSRVAGNTIYF
j_gene: TRBJ2-1; abundance: once; d_gene: -; v_gene: TRBV7-6; CDR3nt: TGTGCCAGCAGCTTAAGCAGGGGTCCCTACAATGAGCAGTTCTTC; CDR3aa: CASSLSRGPYNEQFF
j_gene: TRBJ1-5; abundance: -; d_gene: -; v_gene: TRBV19; CDR3nt: TGTGCCAGTAGTATAGGCCATAACGAGCAGCCCCAGCATTTT; CDR3aa: CASSIGHNEQPQHF
j_gene: TRBJ2-2; abundance: -; d_gene: TRBD1; v_gene: TRBV5-6; CDR3nt: TGTGCCAGCAGCCTGACAGGGGACCACACCGGGGAGCTGTTTTTT; CDR3aa: CASSLTGDHTGELFF
j_gene: TRBJ1-1; abundance: -; d_gene: -; v_gene: TRBV18; CDR3nt: TGTGCCAGCTCACCGCAGGGGAACACTGAAGCTTTCTTT; CDR3aa: CASSPQGNTEAFF
j_gene: TRBJ1-1; abundance: -; d_gene: -; v_gene: TRBV19; CDR3nt: TGTGCCAGTAGTATTTCGGAGAATGCAAAGGCTTTCTTT; CDR3aa: CASSISENAKAFF
j_gene: TRBJ2-7; abundance: -; d_gene: -; v_gene: TRBV24-1; CDR3nt: TGTGCCACCCAGGACCCGGGGTACGAGCAGTACTTC; CDR3aa: CATQDPGYEQYF
j_gene: TRBJ2-1; abundance: -; d_gene: -; v_gene: TRBV13; CDR3nt: TGTGCCAGCAGGCTAAGTTCGGTCAATGAGCAGTTCTTC; CDR3aa: CASRLSSVNEQFF
j_gene: TRBJ2-1; abundance: -; d_gene: -; v_gene: TRBV11-2; CDR3nt: TGTGCCAGCAGTCCAAATACAGGACCCAATGAGCAGTTCTTC; CDR3aa: CASSPNTGPNEQFF
j_gene: TRBJ1-2; abundance: -; d_gene: -; v_gene: TRBV18; CDR3nt: TGTGCCAGCTCACCACAGGGGAAGGATGGCTACACCTTC; CDR3aa: CASSPQGKDGYTF
j_gene: TRBJ1-5; abundance: -; d_gene: TRBD1; v_gene: TRBV27; CDR3nt: TGTGCCAGCAGTCCGAGGGGACAGGGGATATTGGATCAGCCCCAGCATTTT; CDR3aa: CASSPRGQGILDQPQHF
j_gene: TRBJ1-2; abundance: -; d_gene: -; v_gene: TRBV19; CDR3nt: TGTGCCAGTAGTTCGCTCCGGGATATTAACTATGGCTACACCTTC; CDR3aa: CASSSLRDINYGYTF
j_gene: TRBJ1-1; abundance: -; d_gene: -; v_gene: TRBV19; CDR3nt: TGTGCCAGTAGTATAAATGGGGGGACTGAAGCTTTCTTT; CDR3aa: CASSINGGTEAFF
j_gene: TRBJ2-2; abundance: -; d_gene: TRBD1; v_gene: TRBV9; CDR3nt: TGTGCCAGCACGGCGACAGGGTCGGGGACCGGGGAGCTGTTTTTT; CDR3aa: CASTATGSGTGELFF
j_gene: TRBJ1-2; abundance: -; d_gene: -; v_gene: TRBV7-9; CDR3nt: TGTGCCAGCAGCTTCGACACCTATGGCTACACCTTC; CDR3aa: CASSFDTYGYTF
j_gene: TRBJ2-5; abundance: -; d_gene: -; v_gene: TRBV7-9; CDR3nt: TGTGCCAGCAGCCCTTTGAGGGTGACACCCGAGACCCAGTACTTC; CDR3aa: CASSPLRVTPETQYF
j_gene: TRBJ1-6; abundance: -; d_gene: TRBD1; v_gene: TRBV28; CDR3nt: TGTGCCAGTGCCTTCGGACAGGTTTCTTCACCCCTCCACTTT; CDR3aa: CASAFGQVSSPLHF
j_gene: TRBJ1-6; abundance: -; d_gene: -; v_gene: TRBV27; CDR3nt: TGTGCCAGCAGTTTACAGATCGAATCACCCCTCCACTTT; CDR3aa: CASSLQIESPLHF
j_gene: TRBJ1-1; abundance: -; d_gene: -; v_gene: TRBV28; CDR3nt: TGTGCCAGCAGTTCTGACAGGACGAACACTGAAGCTTTCTTT; CDR3aa: CASSSDRTNTEAFF
j_gene: TRBJ1-6; abundance: -; d_gene: -; v_gene: TRBV5-1; CDR3nt: TGCGCCAGCAGCTTCAGGGGTCAGGGTGGCAATTCACCCCTCCACTTT; CDR3aa: CASSFRGQGGNSPLHF
j_gene: TRBJ2-6; abundance: -; d_gene: -; v_gene: TRBV19; CDR3nt: TGTGCCAGTAGTTCGCGTCCAGGGGCCAACGTCCTGACTTTC; CDR3aa: CASSSRPGANVLTF
j_gene: TRBJ2-7; abundance: -; d_gene: -; v_gene: TRBV11-1; CDR3nt: TGTGCCAGCAGCTTTTACCCGGGGGAGCAGTACTTC; CDR3aa: CASSFYPGEQYF
j_gene: TRBJ2-3; abundance: -; d_gene: TRBD2; v_gene: TRBV28; CDR3nt: TGTGCCAGCAGTTTAGGCGGGGGGGCCCTAGATACGCAGTATTTT; CDR3aa: CASSLGGGALDTQYF
j_gene: TRBJ1-2; abundance: once; d_gene: -; v_gene: TRBV7-9; CDR3nt: TGTGCCAGCAGCTTAGGAGCGAATGGCTACACCTTC; CDR3aa: CASSLGANGYTF
j_gene: TRBJ2-1; abundance: -; d_gene: TRBD2; v_gene: TRBV5-4; CDR3nt: TGTGCCAGCAGCTCCGGGACTAGCGGGGTGTATGAGCAGTTCTTC; CDR3aa: CASSSGTSGVYEQFF
j_gene: TRBJ1-2; abundance: few; d_gene: TRBD1; v_gene: TRBV6-4; CDR3nt: TGTGCCAGCTTTCCCCCGGGACAGGGGGGAGGCTACACCTTC; CDR3aa: CASFPPGQGGGYTF
j_gene: TRBJ1-3; abundance: -; d_gene: -; v_gene: TRBV12-5; CDR3nt: TGTGCTAGTGCCATGACAGCCGGAAACACCATATATTTT; CDR3aa: CASAMTAGNTIYF
j_gene: TRBJ1-5; abundance: -; d_gene: TRBD1; v_gene: TRBV18; CDR3nt: TGTGCCAGCTCACGGACAGGGCCTCAGCCCCAGCATTTT; CDR3aa: CASSRTGPQPQHF
j_gene: TRBJ2-7; abundance: once; d_gene: -; v_gene: TRBV7-8; CDR3nt: TGTGCCAGCAGCTTAGTCCAGGACAGAAACTACGAGCAGTACTTC; CDR3aa: CASSLVQDRNYEQYF
j_gene: TRBJ2-2; abundance: -; d_gene: -; v_gene: TRBV29-1; CDR3nt: TGCAGCGTTGGGGCATACCTCACCGGGGAGCTGTTTTTT; CDR3aa: CSVGAYLTGELFF
j_gene: TRBJ2-2; abundance: once; d_gene: TRBD1; v_gene: TRBV7-8; CDR3nt: TGTGCCAGCAGATTACAGGGGACGCCCTCGGGCACCGGGGAGCTGTTTTTT; CDR3aa: CASRLQGTPSGTGELFF
j_gene: TRBJ2-1; abundance: -; d_gene: TRBD2; v_gene: TRBV7-6; CDR3nt: TGTGCCAGCAGCTCGACTAGCAGAACTTACAATGAGCAGTTCTTC; CDR3aa: CASSSTSRTYNEQFF
j_gene: TRBJ2-5; abundance: -; d_gene: TRBD2; v_gene: TRBV10-2; CDR3nt: TGCGCCAGCAGTGGTGCGGGGGGTAAGAGGGAGACCCAGTACTTC; CDR3aa: CASSGAGGKRETQYF
j_gene: TRBJ2-3; abundance: -; d_gene: TRBD2; v_gene: TRBV19; CDR3nt: TGTGCCAGTAGTATAGATCGGGGACTAGGGTCCACAGATACGCAGTATTTT; CDR3aa: CASSIDRGLGSTDTQYF
j_gene: TRBJ2-7; abundance: -; d_gene: TRBD1; v_gene: TRBV11-3; CDR3nt: TGTGCCAGCAGCTCGAGGGGGCGCCCCAACGAGCAGTACTTC; CDR3aa: CASSSRGRPNEQYF
j_gene: TRBJ2-1; abundance: -; d_gene: TRBD1; v_gene: TRBV29-1; CDR3nt: TGCAGCGTTGATTCCGTGACAGGGCGGTCCTACAATGAGCAGTTCTTC; CDR3aa: CSVDSVTGRSYNEQFF
j_gene: TRBJ1-4; abundance: -; d_gene: -; v_gene: TRBV12-5; CDR3nt: TGTGCTAGTGGCCCTCGGGGGGGTGAAAAACTGTTTTTT; CDR3aa: CASGPRGGEKLFF
j_gene: TRBJ1-1; abundance: -; d_gene: TRBD1; v_gene: TRBV5-1; CDR3nt: TGCGCCAGCAGCTTTTATCAGGGGGCGTCCAGCACTGAAGCTTTCTTT; CDR3aa: CASSFYQGASSTEAFF
j_gene: TRBJ2-3; abundance: -; d_gene: -; v_gene: TRBV9; CDR3nt: TGTGCCAGCAGCGCAACAGGGTGGAGTGGTGATACGCAGTATTTT; CDR3aa: CASSATGWSGDTQYF
j_gene: TRBJ2-3; abundance: -; d_gene: -; v_gene: TRBV9; CDR3nt: TGTGCCAGCAGCGCTGACCTAGGAGCAGATACGCAGTATTTT; CDR3aa: CASSADLGADTQYF
j_gene: TRBJ2-5; abundance: -; d_gene: -; v_gene: TRBV9; CDR3nt: TGTGCCAGCAGCGTAGTGGGGGGATCTGAGACCCAGTACTTC; CDR3aa: CASSVVGGSETQYF
j_gene: TRBJ1-4; abundance: once; d_gene: TRBD1; v_gene: TRBV5-1; CDR3nt: TGCGCCAGCAGCTTGGAGGGACAGCGGTTCACTAATGAAAAACTGTTTTTT; CDR3aa: CASSLEGQRFTNEKLFF
j_gene: TRBJ1-1; abundance: few; d_gene: -; v_gene: TRBV4-1; CDR3nt: TGCGCCAGCAGCTCCCCGACAGCGAAGACTGAAGCTTTCTTT; CDR3aa: CASSSPTAKTEAFF
j_gene: TRBJ2-2; abundance: -; d_gene: -; v_gene: TRBV7-6; CDR3nt: TGTGCCAGCAGCTTTCCGGCCGGGGAGCTGTTTTTT; CDR3aa: CASSFPAGELFF
j_gene: TRBJ1-2; abundance: -; d_gene: TRBD1; v_gene: TRBV2; CDR3nt: TGTGCCGGGTCGCCCGGGACAGGGCCTTTTGGCTACACCTTC; CDR3aa: CAGSPGTGPFGYTF
j_gene: TRBJ1-4; abundance: -; d_gene: -; v_gene: TRBV27; CDR3nt: TGTGCCAGCAGTTCCGGGATGGGTTATGAAAAACTGTTTTTT; CDR3aa: CASSSGMGYEKLFF
j_gene: TRBJ2-7; abundance: once; d_gene: TRBD1; v_gene: TRBV18; CDR3nt: TGTGCCAGCTCAACAGGCCGGGACAGGGTGTACGAGCAGTACTTC; CDR3aa: CASSTGRDRVYEQYF